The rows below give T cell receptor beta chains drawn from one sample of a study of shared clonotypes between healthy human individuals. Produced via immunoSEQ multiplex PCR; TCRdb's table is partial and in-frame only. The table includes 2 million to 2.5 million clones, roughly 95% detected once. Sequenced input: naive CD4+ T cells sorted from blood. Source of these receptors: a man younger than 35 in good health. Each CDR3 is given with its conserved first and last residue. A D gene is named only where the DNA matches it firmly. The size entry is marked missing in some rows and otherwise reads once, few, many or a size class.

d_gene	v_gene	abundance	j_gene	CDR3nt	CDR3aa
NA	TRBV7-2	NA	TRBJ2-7	TGTGCCAGCAGACTACAAGCGGGCCCCTACGAGCAGTACTTC	CASRLQAGPYEQYF
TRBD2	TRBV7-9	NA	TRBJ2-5	TGTGCCAGCAGCTTAGCGCCCAGCGGGAGTGGGACCCAGTACTTC	CASSLAPSGSGTQYF
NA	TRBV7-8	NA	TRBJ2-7	TGTGCCAGCAGCCTATCAGGGTACCACGAGCAGTACTTC	CASSLSGYHEQYF
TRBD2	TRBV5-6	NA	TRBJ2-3	TGTGCCAGCAGAAGGACTAGCGGGAGTACAGATACGCAGTATTTT	CASRRTSGSTDTQYF
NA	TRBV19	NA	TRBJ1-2	TGTGCCAGTAGTACCCGGGACGGCTACTATGGCTACACCTTC	CASSTRDGYYGYTF
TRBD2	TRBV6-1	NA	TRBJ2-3	TGTGCCAGCAGTGAACTAGCGGGACGCACAGATACGCAGTATTTT	CASSELAGRTDTQYF
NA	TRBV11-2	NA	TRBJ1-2	TGTGCCAGCAGCCTAGGATTGGTAGAGGGTTATGGCTACACCTTC	CASSLGLVEGYGYTF
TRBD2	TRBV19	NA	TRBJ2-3	TGTGCCAGTAGTATAGGACGGGGGGGCCTGATAGATACGCAGTATTTT	CASSIGRGGLIDTQYF
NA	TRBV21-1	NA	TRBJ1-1	TGTGCCAGCAGCAAAGTGGGGAAGGCGAACACTGAAGCTTTCTTT	CASSKVGKANTEAFF
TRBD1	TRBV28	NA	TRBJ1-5	TGTGCCAGCAGTTTAAGGGACAGGGATAATCAGCCCCAGCATTTT	CASSLRDRDNQPQHF
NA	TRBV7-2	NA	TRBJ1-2	TGTGCCAGCAGCCGGGACATGTTCTATGGCTACACCTTC	CASSRDMFYGYTF
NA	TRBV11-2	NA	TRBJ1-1	TGTGCCAGCAGCTTAGGGCGGGGTGAAGGGAACACTGAAGCTTTCTTT	CASSLGRGEGNTEAFF
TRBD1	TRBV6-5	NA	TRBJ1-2	TGTGCCAGCAGCCGGGGGGACAGGGGTAACGGCTACACCTTC	CASSRGDRGNGYTF
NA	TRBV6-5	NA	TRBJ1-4	TGTGCCAGCAGAACGCTTTCTAATGAAAAACTGTTTTTT	CASRTLSNEKLFF
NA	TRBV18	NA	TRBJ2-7	TGTGCCAGCTCACCGCCTACTAGAGGCTTCGACGAGCAGTACTTC	CASSPPTRGFDEQYF
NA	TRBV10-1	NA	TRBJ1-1	TGCGCCAGCAGGGACTCAATGAACACTGAAGCTTTCTTT	CASRDSMNTEAFF
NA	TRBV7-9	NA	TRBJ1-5	TGTGCCAGCAGCTTAGGGGCAGGGGCCAATCAGCCCCAGCATTTT	CASSLGAGANQPQHF
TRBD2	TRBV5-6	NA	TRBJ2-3	TGTGCCAGCAGCCCGGGACTAGCGGGGGTTAGCACAGATACGCAGTATTTT	CASSPGLAGVSTDTQYF
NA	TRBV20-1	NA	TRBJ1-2	TGCAGTGCTAGGGAAAAGCATGGCTACACCTTC	CSAREKHGYTF
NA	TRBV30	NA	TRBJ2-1	TGTGCCTGGAGTGTCGGAGTGACGGAGGGCAGAAGACAATACAATGAGCAGTTCTTC	CAWSVGVTEGRRQYNEQFF
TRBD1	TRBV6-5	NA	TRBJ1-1	TGTGCCAGCAGTCGACAGGGGAGGGACACTGAAGCTTTCTTT	CASSRQGRDTEAFF
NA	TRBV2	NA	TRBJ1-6	TGTGCCAGCAGTGAAGCGAGCTCCTATAATTCACCCCTCCACTTT	CASSEASSYNSPLHF
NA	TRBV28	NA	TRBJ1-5	TGTGCCAGCAGTTTGTATAGGGACAATCAGCCCCAGCATTTT	CASSLYRDNQPQHF
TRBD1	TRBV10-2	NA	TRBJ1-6	TGCGCCAGCAATACAGGGGCCCAACTCAATAATTCACCCCTCCACTTT	CASNTGAQLNNSPLHF
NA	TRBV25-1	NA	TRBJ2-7	TGTGCCAGCCAGATTGACGGGGCCTACGAGCAGTACTTC	CASQIDGAYEQYF
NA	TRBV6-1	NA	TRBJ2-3	TGTGCCAGCCTCCGGGACCGCACAGATACGCAGTATTTT	CASLRDRTDTQYF
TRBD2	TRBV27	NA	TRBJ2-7	TGTGCCAGCAGTATGCGGGAGAACGGCTACGAGCAGTACTTC	CASSMRENGYEQYF
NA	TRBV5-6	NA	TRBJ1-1	TGTGCCAGCAGCCTGCCTGGGGGGAACACTGAAGCTTTCTTT	CASSLPGGNTEAFF
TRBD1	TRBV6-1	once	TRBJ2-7	TGTGCCAGCCAGGACAGGTATGTCTACGAGCAGTACTTC	CASQDRYVYEQYF
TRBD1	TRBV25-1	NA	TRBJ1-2	TGTGCCAGCAGTGTTGGGACAGGGGGTAGCTATGGCTACACCTTC	CASSVGTGGSYGYTF
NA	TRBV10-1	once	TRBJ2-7	TGCGCCAGCAGTCTCGAGAGCGAGTATCCCGACGAGCAGTACTTC	CASSLESEYPDEQYF
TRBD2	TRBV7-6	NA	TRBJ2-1	TGTGCCAGCAGCTTAGCGCTTGCGGGAGTGAGGAAGTTCTTC	CASSLALAGVRKFF
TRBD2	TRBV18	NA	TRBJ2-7	TGTGCCAGCTCACCACCGGGACTATCCTACGAGCAGTACTTC	CASSPPGLSYEQYF
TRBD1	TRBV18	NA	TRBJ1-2	TGTGCCAGCTCACCACCAAGGGGGCGGTATGGCTACACCTTC	CASSPPRGRYGYTF
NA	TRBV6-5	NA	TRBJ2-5	TGTGCCAGCAGTTACTCTGCGTTTTCGGAGACCCAGTACTTC	CASSYSAFSETQYF
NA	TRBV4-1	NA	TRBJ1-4	TGCGCCAGCAGCCAAGATCCGGGAGCCACTAATGAAAAACTGTTTTTT	CASSQDPGATNEKLFF
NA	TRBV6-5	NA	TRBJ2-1	TGTGCCAGCAGTTACGCTGGTGTCTCTTACAATGAGCAGTTCTTC	CASSYAGVSYNEQFF
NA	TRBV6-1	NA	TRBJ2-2	TGTGCCACCGGGGGATACGGCACCGGGGAGCTGTTTTTT	CATGGYGTGELFF
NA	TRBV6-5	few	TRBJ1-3	TGTGCCAGCAGTTACGGGGCTGGAAACACCATATATTTT	CASSYGAGNTIYF
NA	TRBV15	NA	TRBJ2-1	TGTGCCACCAGCAGAGATAGCGATGAGCAGTTCTTC	CATSRDSDEQFF
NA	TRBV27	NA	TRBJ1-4	TGTGCCAGCGCTCGGGGGTTTACTGAAAAACTGTTTTTT	CASARGFTEKLFF
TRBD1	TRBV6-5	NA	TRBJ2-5	TGTGCCAGCAGGGGGACAGGGAAGGGGGAGACCCAGTACTTC	CASRGTGKGETQYF
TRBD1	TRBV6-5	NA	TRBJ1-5	TGTGCCAGCAGCGACAGGGGGCCGGATCAGCCCCAGCATTTT	CASSDRGPDQPQHF
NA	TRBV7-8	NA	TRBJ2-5	TGTGCCAGCAGCCCGGGGCCGCCCGGCGAGACCCAGTACTTC	CASSPGPPGETQYF
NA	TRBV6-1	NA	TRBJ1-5	TGTGCCAGCAGTGAAGCCGCCCAAAGTCAGCCCCAGCATTTT	CASSEAAQSQPQHF
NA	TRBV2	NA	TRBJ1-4	TGTGCCAGCAGTGAAGGGGAGTTAGGGAAACTGTTTTTT	CASSEGELGKLFF
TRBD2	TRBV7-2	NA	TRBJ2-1	TGTGCCTGGCGGGAGGGATACAATGAGCAGTTCTTC	CAWREGYNEQFF
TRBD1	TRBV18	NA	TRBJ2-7	TGTGCCAGCTCACACAAGACAGGGGGAGAGCAGTACTTC	CASSHKTGGEQYF
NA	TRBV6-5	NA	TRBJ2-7	TGTGCCAGCCCCGGGCTAGCGCGGGGATACGAGCAGTACTTC	CASPGLARGYEQYF
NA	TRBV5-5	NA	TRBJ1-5	TGTGCCAGCAGCTTACAGGGAGGCAATCAGCCCCAGCATTTT	CASSLQGGNQPQHF
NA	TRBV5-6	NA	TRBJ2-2	TGTGCCAGCAGCCCACGACGTACGAACACCGGGGAGCTGTTTTTT	CASSPRRTNTGELFF
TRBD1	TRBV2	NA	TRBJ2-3	TGTGCCAGCAGCAGACAGGGGTTGTCTACAGATACGCAGTATTTT	CASSRQGLSTDTQYF
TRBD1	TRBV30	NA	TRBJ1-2	TGTGCCTGGAGTGTTTCTCGTCCAGGGGGGAATTATGGCTACACCTTC	CAWSVSRPGGNYGYTF
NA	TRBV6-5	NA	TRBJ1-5	TGTGCCAGCAGCGCCAGGGGCGGCAATCAGCCCCAGCATTTT	CASSARGGNQPQHF
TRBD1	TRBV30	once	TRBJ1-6	TGTGCCTGGCGGGACTCGGGCAGGGGGGGTTCACCCCTCCACTTT	CAWRDSGRGGSPLHF
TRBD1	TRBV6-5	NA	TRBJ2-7	TGTGCCAGCAGAGACAGGGTTTACGAGCAGTACTTC	CASRDRVYEQYF
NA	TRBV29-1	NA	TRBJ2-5	TGCAGCGTTGGGACTGGAAGACAAGAGACCCAGTACTTC	CSVGTGRQETQYF
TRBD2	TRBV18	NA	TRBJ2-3	TGTGCCAGCTCACCAAGGGAGGGTCTGAGTTTGTTAGCAGATACGCAGTATTTT	CASSPREGLSLLADTQYF
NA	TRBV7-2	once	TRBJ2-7	TGTGCCAGCAGCTTTTCCTCCGGAAGAGCCCTGGGCGAGCAGTACTTC	CASSFSSGRALGEQYF